This is a list of T cell receptor delta chains from one sample in a study of gamma-delta chains in newborns, infants, children. TCRdb used CATT to re-call clones from the reads. Among fewer than 13,000 delta-chain clones listed, approximately 9% were seen once. The specimen sequenced was blood. All receptors derive from a child who was a newborn, infant or young child, either healthy, febrile or measles-vaccinated (not recorded which). CDR3s include the opening cysteine and the closing phenylalanine or tryptophan. The D gene is left open where the match is weak. Expanded clones are given a class, and other clones once, few, many or no size at all.

size	V	J	D	length	DNA	CDR3
NA	TRDV2	TRDJ3	TRDD3	21	TGTGCCTGTGACGAAACTGGTACTGGGGGAAGCAACTCCTGGGACACCCGACAGATGTTTTTC	CACDETGTGGSNSWDTRQMFF
NA	TRDV2	TRDJ1	TRDD3	18	TGTGCCTGTGACACCGTAGGGTCACTGGGGGAAAACACCGATAAACTCATCTTT	CACDTVGSLGENTDKLIF
few	TRDV2	TRDJ1	TRDD3	17	TGTGCCTGTGACACCCTCTGGGGGATACCTTTCACCGATAAACTCATCTTT	CACDTLWGIPFTDKLIF